This entry concerns a single T cell receptor beta chain. The sample has other DNA sequences that encode this CDR3 too. The age range of participants was 18 to 89 years, with residence in under 30 US areas. Clones were read by immunoSEQ multiplex PCR, and TCRdb kept only the in-frame ones, dropping some. Of 200,000 to 300,000 clones in the sample, 88% were seen once. The entry originates in a study of blood T cell repertoires in COVID-19. The germline gives CDR1 MNHEY, CDR2 SMNVEV (reference sequence). The CDR3 runs to 15 residues. Losses at the gene ends were 5 bases for V and 0 bases for J; bases not matched to a gene: 3.

This rearrangement joins TRBV27 to TRBJ1-4; 7 bases align to TRBD1. The TCR originated in a woman in her thirties or forties with acute COVID-19. Material for sequencing was PBMCs or T cells enriched from blood (not recorded which). CDR3: CASSRQGATNEKLFF. The CDR3, as DNA: TGTGCCAGCAGTCGACAGGGTGCAACTAATGAAAAACTGTTTTTT.